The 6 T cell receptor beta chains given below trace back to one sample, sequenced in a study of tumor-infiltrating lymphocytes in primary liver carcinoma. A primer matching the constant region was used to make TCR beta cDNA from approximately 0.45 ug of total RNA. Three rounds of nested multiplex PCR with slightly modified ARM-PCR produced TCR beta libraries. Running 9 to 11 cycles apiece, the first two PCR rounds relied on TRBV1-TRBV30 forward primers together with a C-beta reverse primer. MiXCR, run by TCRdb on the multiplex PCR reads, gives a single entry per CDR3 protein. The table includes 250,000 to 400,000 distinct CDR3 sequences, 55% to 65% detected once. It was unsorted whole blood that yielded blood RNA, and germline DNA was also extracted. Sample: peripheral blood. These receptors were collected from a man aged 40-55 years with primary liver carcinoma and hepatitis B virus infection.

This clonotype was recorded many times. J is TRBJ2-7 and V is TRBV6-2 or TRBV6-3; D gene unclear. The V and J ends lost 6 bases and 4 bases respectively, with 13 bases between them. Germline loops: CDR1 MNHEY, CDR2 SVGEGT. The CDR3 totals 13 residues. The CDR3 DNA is TGTGCCAGCAGGCAACAGAGCCCATACGAGCAGTACTTC. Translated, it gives CASRQQSPYEQYF.

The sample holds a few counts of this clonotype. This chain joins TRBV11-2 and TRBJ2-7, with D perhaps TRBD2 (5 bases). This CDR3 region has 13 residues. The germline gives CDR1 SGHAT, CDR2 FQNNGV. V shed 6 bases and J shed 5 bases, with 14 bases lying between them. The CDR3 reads CASSPGISDEQYF. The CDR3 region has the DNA TGTGCCAGCAGTCCCGGGATCTCTGACGAGCAGTACTTC.

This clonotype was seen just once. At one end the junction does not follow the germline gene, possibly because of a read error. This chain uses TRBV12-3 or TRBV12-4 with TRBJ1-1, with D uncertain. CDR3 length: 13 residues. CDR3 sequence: CASKGPLDTEAFF. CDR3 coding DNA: TGTGCCAGCAAAGGGCCCCTAGACACTGAGGCTTTCTTT.

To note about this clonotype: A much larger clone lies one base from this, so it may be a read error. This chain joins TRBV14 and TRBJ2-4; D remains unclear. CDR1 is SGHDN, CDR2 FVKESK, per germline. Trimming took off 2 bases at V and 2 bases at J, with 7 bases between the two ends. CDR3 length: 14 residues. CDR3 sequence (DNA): TGTGCCAGCAGCCAAAGCGATACCAAAAACATTCAGTACTTC. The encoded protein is CASSQSDTKNIQYF.

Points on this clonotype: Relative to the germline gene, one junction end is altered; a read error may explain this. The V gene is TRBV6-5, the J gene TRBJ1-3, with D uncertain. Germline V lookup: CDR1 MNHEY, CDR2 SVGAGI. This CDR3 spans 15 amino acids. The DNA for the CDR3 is TGTGCCAGCAGTCGAAAGACTGGCTCTGGAAACATCATATATTTT. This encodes CASSRKTGSGNIIYF.

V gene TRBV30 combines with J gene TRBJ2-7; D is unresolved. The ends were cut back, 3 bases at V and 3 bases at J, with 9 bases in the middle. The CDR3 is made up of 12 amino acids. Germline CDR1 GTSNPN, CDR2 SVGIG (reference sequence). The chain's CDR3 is CAWSRQDYEQYF. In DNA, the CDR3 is TGTGCCTGGAGCCGACAAGACTACGAGCAGTACTTC.